A single sample gave rise to the 25 T cell receptor beta chains below, sequenced in a study of blood T cell repertoires in COVID-19. TCRdb's copy holds only in-frame clones and misses some; the assay was immunoSEQ multiplex PCR. The repertoire holds 300,000 to 450,000 clones, with 85% as singletons. Specimen: peripheral blood. The origin of the receptors is a young woman with acute or convalescent COVID-19.

This sequence joins TRBV5-4 and TRBJ2-7, with 10 nucleotides matching TRBD1. The germline CDR1 and CDR2 sequences are SGHNT and YYREEE (reference sequence). CDR3 length: 13 amino acids. The V segment lost 6 bases and the J segment 5 bases; nucleotides outside the gene matches: 5. CDR3 in amino acids: CASIGQGDNEQYF. The DNA of the CDR3 is TGTGCCAGCATAGGACAGGGGGACAACGAGCAGTACTTC.

The genes are TRBV6-5 and TRBJ1-3; tentatively, D is TRBD1 (5 bases). CDR1 is MNHEY and CDR2 is SVGAGI in the germline V gene. There are 15 residues in the CDR3. V shed 5 bases and J shed 0 bases, with 11 bases lying between them. CDR3 sequence (DNA): TGTGCCAGCAGTAGGGGTTACAGCTCTGGAAACACCATATATTTT. Protein: CASSRGYSSGNTIYF.

The J gene is TRBJ1-1, the V gene TRBV12-3 or TRBV12-4, with D hard to call. V lost 3 bases to trimming and J lost 7 bases, with 6 bases between them. The CDR3 spans 11 residues. The CDR3 DNA is TGTGCCAGCAGTTTTCGCTATGAAGCTTTCTTT. This codes for CASSFRYEAFF.

This rearrangement joins TRBV6-6 to TRBJ1-5; 8 nucleotides align to TRBD1. The CDR3 extends over 15 amino acids. The V and J ends lost 0 bases and 5 bases, in that order; junction bases with no gene match: 3. Germline CDR1 is MNHNY and CDR2 is SVGAGI (reference sequence). The chain's CDR3 is CASSYSGQGYQPQHF. The CDR3 nucleotides read TGTGCCAGCAGTTACTCTGGACAGGGCTATCAGCCCCAGCATTTT.

This chain joins TRBV19 and TRBJ2-3; TRBD2 might be the D (5 bases). The germline V gene has CDR1 LNHDA and CDR2 SQIVND (reference sequence). Deletions cut 6 bases from V and 1 base from J, with 20 bases between. The CDR3 is 17 residues long. The DNA for the CDR3 is TGTGCCAGTAGCATCGGGTTAGCGACCTTCGGCACAGATACGCAGTATTTT. It codes for CASSIGLATFGTDTQYF.

J is TRBJ1-5 and V is TRBV6-1, with 9 bases matching TRBD1. Germline assignment: CDR1 MNHNS and CDR2 SASEGT. V lost 4 bases to trimming and J lost 1 base; unmatched junction nucleotides: 5. This CDR3 contains 16 residues. CDR3 loop: CASSARQGGSNQPQHF. CDR3 bases: TGTGCCAGCAGTGCGAGACAGGGGGGGAGCAATCAGCCCCAGCATTTT.

This clone has more than one count but fewer than ten. The chain is built from TRBV11-2 and TRBJ1-5, with a tentative D call TRBD1 (6 bases). The germline CDR1 and CDR2 sequences are SGHAT and FQNNGV. The CDR3 covers 15 residues. Trimming removed 5 bases from V and 0 bases from J, with 11 bases in between. In DNA form, the CDR3 reads TGTGCCAGCAGCCAAGGACAGCTTAGCAATCAGCCCCAGCATTTT. Residues: CASSQGQLSNQPQHF.

This clone appeared a single time. This chain joins TRBV11-2 and TRBJ1-2; 7 bases agree with TRBD1. CDR3 length equals 16 residues. The V gene end was trimmed by 2 bases and the J gene end by 8 bases; junction bases not matched to a gene: 14. Germline values: CDR1 SGHAT, CDR2 FQNNGV. The chain's CDR3 is CASSLQGDGASDGYTF. The CDR3, as DNA: TGTGCCAGCAGCTTACAGGGGGATGGGGCCAGTGACGGCTACACCTTC.

This clone was counted once. V usage is TRBV28 and J usage is TRBJ1-2; TRBD1 aligns across 7 bases. The CDR3 length is 13 residues. The J segment lost 4 bases and the V segment lost 1 base, leaving 0 bases of the junction unmatched. Germline CDR1 and CDR2: MDHEN and SYDVKM. The CDR3 DNA is TGTGCCAGCAGTTTATCAGGGGGCTATGGCTACACCTTC. Its protein is CASSLSGGYGYTF.

The chain joins TRBV7-9 to TRBJ2-7; TRBD1 might be the D (7 bases). The CDR3 contains 14 residues. Germline CDR1 SEHNR, CDR2 FQNEAQ (reference sequence). Trimming left V 1 base short and J 7 bases short, with 14 bases between. The CDR3 loop reads CASSLEGGSGEQYF. The CDR3 DNA reads TGTGCCAGCAGCTTAGAAGGGGGCAGCGGGGAGCAGTACTTC.

The V and J genes are TRBV7-9 and TRBJ1-6, with D possibly matching TRBD1 (6 bases). The CDR3 runs to 12 residues. Trimming shortened V by 5 bases and J by 11 bases, and 10 bases separated the two germline ends. Germline loops: CDR1 SEHNR, CDR2 FQNEAQ (reference sequence). The CDR3 DNA reads as TGTGCCAGCAGCGTTACAGGGACACCCCTCCACTTT. Translation gives CASSVTGTPLHF.

This clone turned up a few times. The chain is built from TRBV28 and TRBJ1-2; 10 bases are a match to TRBD1. CDR3 length equals 16 residues. Germline V gene lookup returns CDR1 MDHEN and CDR2 SYDVKM. V was pared by 2 bases and J by 5 bases, with 8 bases of the junction left unmatched. The CDR3 DNA follows: TGTGCCAGCAGTTTACGATTGACAGGGGGCAGGTATGGCTACACCTTC. Amino acid sequence: CASSLRLTGGRYGYTF.

The chain combines TRBV10-3 with TRBJ2-7, with a tentative D call TRBD2 (7 bases). Germline lookup yields CDR1 ENHRY and CDR2 SYGVKD. V was shortened by 2 bases and J by 0 bases, with 14 bases between the two germline ends. The CDR3 sequence is 16 residues long. CDR3 bases: TGTGCCATCAGTGAGCCAGGGGAGGGAAGCTCCTACGAGCAGTACTTC. Translation gives CAISEPGEGSSYEQYF.

This clone was counted only a few times. J is TRBJ1-4 and V is TRBV27, with 10 bases matching TRBD1. The CDR3 is 16 amino acids. Trimming cost V 4 bases and J 8 bases; bases outside gene matches: 10. The germline CDR1 and CDR2 sequences are MNHEY and SMNVEV (reference sequence). CDR3 sequence reads: CASSSLRDRGSEKLFF. In DNA, the CDR3 is TGTGCCAGCAGTTCCCTAAGGGACAGGGGCAGCGAAAAACTGTTTTTT.

The chain uses TRBV6-5 and TRBJ1-2; possibly TRBD1 for D (6 bases). The CDR3 loop spans 15 amino acids. V was shortened by 5 bases and J by 5 bases, with 18 bases between the two germline ends. Germline assignment: CDR1 MNHEY and CDR2 SVGAGI. The CDR3 reads CASSRTWTESYGYTF. CDR3 DNA sequence: TGTGCCAGCAGTCGAACATGGACAGAGTCTTATGGCTACACCTTC.

V is TRBV28 and J is TRBJ2-6, with D unresolved. With 8 bases removed from V and 0 bases from J, the gap between germline ends came to 8 bases. Germline V CDR1 and CDR2: MDHEN, SYDVKM. CDR3 length: 14 residues. The CDR3 sequence: CASATVSGANVLTF. In nucleotides, the CDR3 is TGTGCCAGCGCTACAGTCTCTGGGGCCAACGTCCTGACTTTC.

The V gene is TRBV11-2, the J gene TRBJ2-7, with 9 bases identical to TRBD2. V was clipped by 5 bases and J by 0 bases; unmatched bases: 8. The germline V gene has CDR1 SGHAT and CDR2 FQNNGV. This CDR3 is built from 16 residues. The CDR3 loop reads CASSHGTSRSSYEQYF. CDR3 nucleotide sequence: TGTGCCAGCAGCCACGGGACTAGCCGAAGCTCCTACGAGCAGTACTTC. Complete variable domain (other parts from reference TRBV11-2 and TRBJ2-7): EAGVAQSPRYKIIEKRQSVAFWCNPISGHATLYWYQQILGQGPKLLIQFQNNGVVDDSQLPKDRFSAERLKGVDSTLKIQPAKLEDSAVYLCASSHGTSRSSYEQYFGPGTRLTVT.

The genes are TRBV5-1 and TRBJ2-4, with D perhaps matching TRBD1 (6 bases). The CDR3 runs to 16 residues. Germline CDR1 SGHRS, CDR2 YFSETQ. Trimming pared 2 bases from V and 3 bases from J, leaving 15 bases between. CDR3 amino acids: CASSFSNRVDKNIQYF. The CDR3 nucleotides read TGCGCCAGCAGCTTTTCAAACAGGGTTGACAAAAACATTCAGTACTTC. The whole variable domain, filled in from reference TRBV5-1 and TRBJ2-4, reads KAGVTQTPRYLIKTRGQQVTLSCSPISGHRSVSWYQQTPGQGLQFLFEYFSETQRNKGNFPGRFSGRQFSNSRSEMNVSTLELGDSALYLCASSFSNRVDKNIQYFGAGTRLSVL.

The chain employs TRBV10-3 and TRBJ1-2, with D perhaps TRBD1 (5 bases). CDR1 and CDR2 (germline): ENHRY, SYGVKD. The V gene lost 0 bases and the J gene lost 2 bases, with 16 bases spanning the gap. The CDR3 covers 17 residues. CDR3 nucleotides: TGTGCCATCAGTGAGTCGACTCCCGGCAGGGCGAACTATGGCTACACCTTC. Residues: CAISESTPGRANYGYTF.

This chain connects TRBV9 to TRBJ1-1; D is undetermined. This CDR3 region has 15 residues. Trimming removed 2 bases from V and 8 bases from J, with 19 bases in between. Germline V lookup: CDR1 SGDLS, CDR2 YYNGEE. In nucleotides, the CDR3 is TGTGCCAGCAGCGTTTCGCCTCTGGGCAGAGAAGAAGCTTTCTTT. It is translated as CASSVSPLGREEAFF.

This clone was found once. The chain is built from TRBV5-1 and TRBJ2-1; possibly TRBD2 for D (5 bases). This CDR3 is 17 amino acids long. Trimming removed 4 bases at V and 5 bases at J, with 22 bases between. The germline CDR1 and CDR2 sequences are SGHRS and YFSETQ. CDR3 sequence: CASSPFQKRNYDNEQFF. The CDR3 DNA follows: TGCGCCAGCAGCCCGTTTCAGAAGCGGAACTATGACAATGAGCAGTTCTTC.

The chain carries TRBV4-2 and TRBJ2-3, with 7 bases identical to TRBD2. The germline V gene encodes CDR1 LGHNA and CDR2 YNFKEQ. V trimming: 4 bases; J trimming: 5 bases; junction bases outside the gene matches: 6. The CDR3 runs 14 residues. CDR3 sequence (DNA): TGTGCCAGCAGCCTGCGGGAGTCGGGAGATACGCAGTATTTT. Its translation: CASSLRESGDTQYF.

The chain employs TRBV11-2 and TRBJ1-5, with 7 bases fitting TRBD1. The CDR3 extends over 15 amino acids. The junction had 5 bases not matched to a gene; V was cut back by 2 bases and J by 4 bases. Germline lookup yields CDR1 SGHAT and CDR2 FQNNGV. CDR3 sequence (DNA): TGTGCCAGCAGCTTAACAGGGGTGGGGAATCAGCCCCAGCATTTT. Translating it yields CASSLTGVGNQPQHF.

The rearrangement joins TRBV6-5 to TRBJ2-5; 7 bases align to TRBD1. The germline V gene has CDR1 MNHEY and CDR2 SVGAGI. The length of the CDR3 is 14 residues. Germline trimming cut 0 bases from V and 4 bases from J; bases unmatched to any gene: 2. The DNA of the CDR3 is TGTGCCAGCAGTTACTCCGCAGGGGGAGAGACCCAGTACTTC. Protein sequence: CASSYSAGGETQYF.

The rearrangement links TRBV20-1 to TRBJ2-1; D gene ambiguous. V lost 4 bases to trimming and J lost 7 bases, with 8 bases between them. The CDR3 extends over 11 amino acids. In germline, CDR1 is DFQATT, CDR2 SNEGSKA (reference sequence). The DNA for the CDR3 is TGCAGTGCTACGGTTAAAAATGAGCAGTTCTTC. This gives the protein CSATVKNEQFF.